These T cell receptor beta chains were read from a single sample in a study of post-analysis software for immune sequencing data. TCRdb ran MiXCR on the PCR reads and lists one entry per CDR3 protein. The top ten hold 1.5% to 2% of the sample, which has 500,000 to 600,000 distinct CDR3 sequences, 44% seen once. The sample comprised blood. The receptor source for this set is a girl aged 5-17 years with multiple sclerosis. Both conserved end residues are part of each CDR3.

V gene	J gene	CDR3 protein
TRBV12-3/TRBV12-4	TRBJ2-1	CASSPSGADNEQFF
TRBV12-3/TRBV12-4	TRBJ1-1	CASSLERTTEAFF
TRBV27	TRBJ2-7	CASARGSSYEQYF
TRBV25-1	TRBJ2-1	CASIGREGNYNEQFF
TRBV12-3/TRBV12-4	TRBJ2-7	CASLGSQRDEQYF
TRBV10-3	TRBJ2-7	CATAAGGRDEQYF
TRBV12-3/TRBV12-4	TRBJ2-7	CASLPHGGGGYEQYF
TRBV12-3/TRBV12-4	TRBJ1-5	CASSFSEGQPQHF
TRBV6-5	TRBJ2-7	CASSYSPAPYSYEQYF
TRBV20-1	TRBJ2-7	CSARDRDRESNEQYF
TRBV12-3/TRBV12-4	TRBJ2-7	CASSFAGGPLSEQYF
TRBV12-3/TRBV12-4	.	CASSRDRVEQYF
TRBV5-1	TRBJ2-3	CASSSLPGPQSTDTQYF
TRBV5-1	TRBJ2-5	CASSLASGLEETQYF
TRBV6-5	TRBJ1-2	CASSYFDRGYGYTF
TRBV7-2	TRBJ2-3	CASSLGPDTQYF
TRBV7-8	TRBJ2-1	CASSLRDLDNEQFF
TRBV20-1	TRBJ2-5	CSARDLPRGQETQYF
TRBV6-1	TRBJ1-1	CASSAPFGQMNTEAFF
TRBV7-2	TRBJ2-2	CASSLAQGTGELFF
TRBV4-1	TRBJ1-2	CASSQVRTLNYGYTF
TRBV7-3	TRBJ2-3	CASSLIGGGTDTQYF
TRBV20-1	TRBJ2-7	CSARLPGTGRDEQYF
TRBV7-9	TRBJ2-1	CASSPTAVSSYNEQFF
TRBV7-8	TRBJ2-7	CASSHSGTGGEQYF
TRBV19	TRBJ1-5	CASSSRSSNQPQHF
TRBV5-1	TRBJ2-1	CASSFDLSSYNEQFF
TRBV4-1	TRBJ2-1	CASSQEEKYEQFF
TRBV12-3/TRBV12-4	TRBJ2-7	CASTRDSSRGYEQYF
TRBV12-3/TRBV12-4	TRBJ1-1	CASSLRGSTEAFF
TRBV12-3/TRBV12-4	TRBJ2-5	CASSLKETQYF
TRBV5-6	TRBJ2-5	CASSSLAGGPGTQYF
TRBV10-3	TRBJ1-1	CAITSEDRVGKAFF
TRBV4-1	TRBJ2-1	CASSHQKVTPNNEQFF
TRBV7-3	TRBJ2-6	CATAGQAGANVLTF
TRBV7-9	TRBJ1-1	CASSVGTGNEAFF
TRBV5-1	TRBJ2-1	CASSFYFEISSYNEQFF
TRBV29-1	TRBJ1-2	CSVGDGANYDYTF
TRBV6-2/TRBV6-3	TRBJ2-5	CASRIPGLAGGQETQYF
TRBV2	TRBJ2-1	CASSEGYEQFF
TRBV12-3/TRBV12-4	TRBJ1-2	CASSLGGLGYTF
TRBV5-1	TRBJ2-3	CASSLEGMRGDTQYF
TRBV29-1	.	CSVPLLGGEQYF
TRBV4-2	TRBJ2-7	CASSQAAGSTYEQYF
TRBV5-1	TRBJ1-1	CASSRTSGQGRAFF
TRBV7-9	TRBJ2-1	CASSAEYTYNEQFF
TRBV12-3/TRBV12-4	TRBJ2-3	CASSLGGISNTQYF
TRBV3-1	TRBJ2-1	CASSQESPEGWTSGSYNEQFF
TRBV10-3	.	CAISQGGAGGYEQYF
TRBV20-1	TRBJ2-3	CSAKSSGGDGDTQYF
TRBV9	TRBJ2-3	CASSPPAGVSTDTQYF
TRBV12-3/TRBV12-4	TRBJ2-1	CASSLSLSSSYNEQFF
TRBV10-3	TRBJ2-1	CAISDQQGARDNEQFF